These 5 T cell receptor beta chains originate from one sample sequenced in a study of T cell responses to AZD1222 COVID-19 vaccine. Method: immunoSEQ multiplex PCR; TCRdb's copy keeps in-frame clones and lacks some. The table includes 13,000 or so clones, 84% detected once. This sample comprised peripheral blood, obtained 28 days after the second AZD1222 dose. Source of these receptors: an adult who received the AZD1222 COVID-19 vaccine.

The chain couples TRBV27 to TRBJ2-7; 10 bases align to TRBD2. With 3 bases clipped from V and 2 bases from J, the junction kept 1 base outside the gene matches. The germline V gene encodes CDR1 MNHEY and CDR2 SMNVEV (reference sequence). This CDR3 has 14 residues. As DNA, the CDR3 is TGTGCCAGCAGTTTGAGCGGGAGGGCCTACGAGCAGTACTTC. Translated, it gives CASSLSGRAYEQYF.

The gene calls are TRBV18 and TRBJ2-5; D uncertain. Trimming removed 6 bases at V and 2 bases at J, with 7 bases between. The CDR3 has 12 amino acids. The germline CDR1 and CDR2 sequences are KGHSH and LQKENI. Here the CDR3 DNA reads TGTGCCAGCTCGGCCTCTCAAGAGACCCAGTACTTC. It translates to CASSASQETQYF.

This chain joins TRBV13 and TRBJ2-7; the D gene could be TRBD1 or TRBD2 (5 bases each). V dropped 4 bases and J dropped 7 bases, with 17 bases sitting between them. The CDR3 contains 14 residues. Germline V gene sequence: CDR1 PRHDT, CDR2 FYEKMQ (reference sequence). The CDR3 loop is CASSSRDGRWEQYF. As DNA, the CDR3 is TGTGCCAGCAGCTCTAGGGACGGCCGGTGGGAGCAGTACTTC.

The chain combines TRBV2 with TRBJ2-3; D ambiguous. The CDR3 covers 12 residues. Germline values: CDR1 SNHLY, CDR2 FYNNEI. Trimming removed 8 bases at V and 1 base at J, with 7 bases between. CDR3: CASDPGTDTQYF. The DNA for the CDR3 is TGTGCCAGCGACCCGGGCACAGATACGCAGTATTTT.

This clone showed up just a few times. The chain couples TRBV25-1 to TRBJ1-1; D unresolved. The length of the CDR3 is 13 residues. Germline assignment: CDR1 MGHDK and CDR2 SYGVNS. The V gene lost 2 bases and the J gene lost 7 bases, with 11 bases spanning the gap. The CDR3 bases are TGTGCCAGCAGTGAAGGACGCCTGATTGAAGCTTTCTTT. Its translation is CASSEGRLIEAFF.